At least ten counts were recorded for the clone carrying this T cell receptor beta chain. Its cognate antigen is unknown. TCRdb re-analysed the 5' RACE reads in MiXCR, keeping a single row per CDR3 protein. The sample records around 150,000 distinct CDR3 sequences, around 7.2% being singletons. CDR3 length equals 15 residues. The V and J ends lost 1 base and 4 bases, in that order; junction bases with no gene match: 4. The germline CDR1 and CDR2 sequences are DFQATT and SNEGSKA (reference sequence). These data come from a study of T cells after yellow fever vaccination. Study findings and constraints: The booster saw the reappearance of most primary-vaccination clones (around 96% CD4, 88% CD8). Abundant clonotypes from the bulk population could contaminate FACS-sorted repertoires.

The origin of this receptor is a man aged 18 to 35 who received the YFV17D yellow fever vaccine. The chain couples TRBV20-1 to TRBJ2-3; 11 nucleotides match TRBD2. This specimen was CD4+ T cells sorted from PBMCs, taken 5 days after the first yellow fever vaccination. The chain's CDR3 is CSARVGTSGSDTQYF. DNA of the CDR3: TGCAGTGCTAGAGTTGGGACTAGCGGATCAGATACGCAGTATTTT.